The clone carrying this T cell receptor beta chain was found once. Trimming took 2 bases from V and 4 from J, leaving 12 bases between them. The CDR3 has 14 amino acids. Germline CDR1 reads KGHSH; CDR2 reads LQKENI. In the source study's methods: Reference gene primer amplification in the assay estimated nucleated cell counts. Some clones are missing from TCRdb's copy, which holds only in-frame ones; the method was immunoSEQ multiplex PCR. Clone size and the V and J calls come from that table; the DNA yielded D and trimming. The repertoire holds some 240,000 clones, with approximately 90% as singletons. The sample originates from a study of blood T cell repertoires in COVID-19. On the study more broadly: Both acute and convalescent COVID-19 samples were obtained from the United States, Italy and Spain.

It was during active infection that Seattle patients were enrolled and then longitudinally followed. Source material: peripheral blood. V and J are TRBV18 and TRBJ2-7; D gene uncertain. This TCR was recovered from a man aged 55 to 70 with COVID-19, enrolled during active disease. The CDR3 here is CASSPSQSLYEQYF. Here the CDR3 DNA reads TGTGCCAGCTCACCATCACAGTCTCTTTACGAGCAGTACTTC.